The T cell receptor beta chain under discussion was sequenced for a study of blood T cell repertoires in COVID-19. Overall study: Sources were T cells, B-cell-depleted T cells, or PBMCs; the material itself was cDNA or gDNA.

Seattle patient enrollment occurred during active infection, with longitudinal follow-up thereafter. Authors' data handling: For nucleated cells, counts were estimated from reference gene primer amplification. Produced via immunoSEQ multiplex PCR; TCRdb's table is partial and in-frame only. V and J calls and clone size come straight from that table; D and trimming were deduced from the DNA. The sample carries about 300,000 clones, 85% to 90% recorded once. This clone was counted only a few times. Sequencing used peripheral blood. The receptor's source is a woman aged 25 to 39 with COVID-19, enrolled during active disease.

The CDR3 region is CASSQDRTSQSSLFF. The CDR3 coding sequence is TGTGCCAGCAGCCAAGATCGGACGTCCCAATCTAGCCTGTTTTTT. This chain connects TRBV4-2 to TRBJ1-4; D is uncertain. Germline values: CDR1 LGHNA, CDR2 YNFKEQ. The CDR3 sequence is 15 residues long. V lost 0 bases and J 14 bases, leaving 19 bases between the germline ends.